Presented here are 4 T cell receptor beta chains from one specimen sequenced in a study of OX40 agonist ivuxolimab in advanced cancers. The library was produced with the immunoSEQ multiplex PCR assay. TCRdb provides this immuneACCESS table in a form limited to in-frame rearrangements. Some clones are lacking; in checked studies, under half of them reflect an unresolved V gene, and why the rest are absent is not known. A total of about 91,000 clones appear in this sample, 84% of them only once. The ten largest clones represent 0.95% to 1.2% of the sample. The sample here was CD4+ or CD8+ T cells sorted from blood, taken in a trial of the OX40 agonist ivuxolimab. All receptors derive from an adult with an advanced solid tumor such as melanoma, head and neck, liver or kidney cancer.

V is TRBV11-2 and J is TRBJ2-5; 12 nucleotides line up with TRBD2. From germline, CDR1 is SGHAT and CDR2 FQNNGV. Unmatched junction bases numbered 6, after V lost 5 bases and J lost 2 bases. The CDR3 has 16 residues. CDR3 DNA sequence: TGTGCCAGCAGCCCTACTAGCGGGGGGCCTCAAGAGACCCAGTACTTC. Encoded protein: CASSPTSGGPQETQYF. Filled out from reference TRBV11-2 and TRBJ2-5, the complete variable domain reads EAGVAQSPRYKIIEKRQSVAFWCNPISGHATLYWYQQILGQGPKLLIQFQNNGVVDDSQLPKDRFSAERLKGVDSTLKIQPAKLEDSAVYLCASSPTSGGPQETQYFGPGTRLLVL.

This chain joins TRBV6-1 and TRBJ1-4; 8 nucleotides line up with TRBD1. V gave up 2 bases and J gave up 6 bases; unmatched junction bases: 5. Germline lookup yields CDR1 MNHNS and CDR2 SASEGT. There are 15 residues in the CDR3. DNA of the CDR3: TGTGCCAGCAGTGAAATCAGGGGGCGAGATGAAAAACTGTTTTTT. This encodes CASSEIRGRDEKLFF.

Worth noting for this clone: A junction boundary mismatches the germline segment, possibly from a read error. The genes are TRBV18 and TRBJ2-5; TRBD2 matches 9 bases. The CDR3 is made up of 15 amino acids. The germline CDR1 and CDR2 sequences are KGHSH and LQKENI. The CDR3 nucleotides are TGTGCCAGCTCACCACCGGAATCCAGCGGGAGGCCCTGGCACTTC. It translates to CASSPPESSGRPWHF.

This chain uses TRBV2 with TRBJ2-7; maybe TRBD1 (6 bases). The CDR3 sequence is 13 residues long. The germline V gene encodes CDR1 SNHLY and CDR2 FYNNEI. The V and J ends lost 5 bases and 5 bases respectively, with 13 bases between them. Here the CDR3 DNA reads TGTGCCAGCAGTCGGTACAGGGAAAACGAGCAGTACTTC. Translated: CASSRYRENEQYF.